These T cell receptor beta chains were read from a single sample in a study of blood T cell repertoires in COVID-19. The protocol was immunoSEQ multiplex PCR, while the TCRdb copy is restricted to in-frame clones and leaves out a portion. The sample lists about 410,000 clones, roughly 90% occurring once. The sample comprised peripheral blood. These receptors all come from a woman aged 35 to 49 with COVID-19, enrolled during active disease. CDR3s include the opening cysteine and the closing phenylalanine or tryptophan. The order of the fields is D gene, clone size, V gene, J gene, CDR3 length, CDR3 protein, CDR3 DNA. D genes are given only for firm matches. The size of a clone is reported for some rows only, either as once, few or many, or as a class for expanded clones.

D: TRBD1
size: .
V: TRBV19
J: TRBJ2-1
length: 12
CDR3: CASSTDRDKQFF
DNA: TGTGCCAGTAGCACGGACAGGGACAAGCAGTTCTTC

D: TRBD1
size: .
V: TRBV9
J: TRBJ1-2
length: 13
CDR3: CASRGTGGVGYTF
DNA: TGTGCCAGCAGGGGGACAGGGGGCGTCGGCTACACCTTC

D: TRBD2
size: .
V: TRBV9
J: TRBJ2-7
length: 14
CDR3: CASSVEGSGYEQYF
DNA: TGTGCCAGCAGCGTAGAGGGTAGCGGGTACGAGCAGTACTTC

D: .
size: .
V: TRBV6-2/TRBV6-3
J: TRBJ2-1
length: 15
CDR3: CASSYGPAGANEQFF
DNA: TGTGCCAGCAGTTACGGTCCGGCGGGCGCCAATGAGCAGTTCTTC

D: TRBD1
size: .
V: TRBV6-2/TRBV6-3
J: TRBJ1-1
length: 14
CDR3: CASSRQGAGTEAFF
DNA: TGTGCCAGCAGCCGACAGGGGGCTGGGACTGAAGCTTTCTTT

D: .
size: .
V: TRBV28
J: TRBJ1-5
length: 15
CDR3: CASSSPGGDRQPQHF
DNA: TGTGCCAGCAGTTCCCCCGGGGGGGATCGTCAGCCCCAGCATTTT

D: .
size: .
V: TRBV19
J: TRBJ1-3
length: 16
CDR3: CASSLRGGVSGNTIYF
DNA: TGTGCCAGTAGTCTGAGGGGGGGGGTCTCTGGAAACACCATATATTTT

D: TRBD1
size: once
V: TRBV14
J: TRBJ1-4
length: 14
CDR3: CASSRTGSGEKLFF
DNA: TGTGCCAGCAGTCGGACAGGGTCGGGGGAAAAACTGTTTTTT

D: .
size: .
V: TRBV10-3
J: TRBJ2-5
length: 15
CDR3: CAIKPARGVQETQYF
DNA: TGTGCCATCAAGCCTGCCAGGGGCGTCCAAGAGACCCAGTACTTC

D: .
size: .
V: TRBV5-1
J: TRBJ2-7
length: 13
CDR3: CASSLDPLYEQYF
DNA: TGCGCCAGCAGCTTGGATCCCCTCTACGAGCAGTACTTC

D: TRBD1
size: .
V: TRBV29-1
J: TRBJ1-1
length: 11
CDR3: CSARTGFEAFF
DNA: TGCAGCGCCAGGACAGGGTTTGAAGCTTTCTTT

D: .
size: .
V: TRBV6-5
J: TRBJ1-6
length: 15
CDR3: CASRANGQYNSPLHF
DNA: TGTGCCAGCAGGGCTAATGGACAGTATAATTCACCCCTCCACTTT

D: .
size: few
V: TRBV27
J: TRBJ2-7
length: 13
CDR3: CASSLSRDTEQYF
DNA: TGTGCCAGCAGTTTATCCCGGGACACCGAGCAGTACTTC

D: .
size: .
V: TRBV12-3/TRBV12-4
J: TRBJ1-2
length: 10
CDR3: CATGVDGYTF
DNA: TGTGCCACCGGGGTTGACGGCTACACCTTC

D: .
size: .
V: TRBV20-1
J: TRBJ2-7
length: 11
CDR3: CSARGTYEQYF
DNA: TGCAGTGCTCGGGGGACCTACGAGCAGTACTTC

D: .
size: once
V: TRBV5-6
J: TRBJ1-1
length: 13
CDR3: CASSRRQNTEAFF
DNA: TGTGCCAGCAGTAGACGACAGAACACTGAAGCTTTCTTT

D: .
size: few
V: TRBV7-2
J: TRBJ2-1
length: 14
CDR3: CASSLAQGNDEQFF
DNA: TGTGCCAGCAGCTTAGCCCAGGGGAACGATGAGCAGTTCTTC

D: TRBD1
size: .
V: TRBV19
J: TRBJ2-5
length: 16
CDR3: CASSRDRAAYQETQYF
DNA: TGTGCCAGTAGTCGAGACAGGGCGGCTTACCAAGAGACCCAGTACTTC

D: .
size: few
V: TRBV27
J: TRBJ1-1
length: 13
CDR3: CASSPTGNTEAFF
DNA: TGTGCCAGCAGTCCCACGGGGAACACTGAAGCTTTCTTT

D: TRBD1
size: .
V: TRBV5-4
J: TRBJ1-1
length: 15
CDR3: CASIQGGALNTEAFF
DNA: TGTGCCAGCATTCAAGGGGGCGCGTTGAACACTGAAGCTTTCTTT

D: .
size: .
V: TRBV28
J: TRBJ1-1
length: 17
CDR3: CASSQLRDITGLAEAFF
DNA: TGTGCCAGCAGCCAACTCCGGGACATCACGGGCCTCGCTGAAGCTTTCTTT

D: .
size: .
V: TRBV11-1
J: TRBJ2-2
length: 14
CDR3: CASSLFQNTGELFF
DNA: TGTGCCAGCAGCTTATTCCAGAACACCGGGGAGCTGTTTTTT

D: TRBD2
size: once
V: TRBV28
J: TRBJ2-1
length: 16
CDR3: CATKGLAGSSYNEQFF
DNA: TGTGCCACCAAAGGGCTAGCGGGAAGCTCCTACAATGAGCAGTTCTTC

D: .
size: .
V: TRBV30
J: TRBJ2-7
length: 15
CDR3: CACQSGQKRAYEQYF
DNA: TGTGCCTGCCAGAGCGGGCAGAAAAGGGCCTACGAGCAGTACTTC

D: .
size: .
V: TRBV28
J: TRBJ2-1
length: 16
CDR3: CASSLSGGSSYNEQFF
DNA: TGTGCCAGCAGTTTATCTGGAGGCAGCTCCTACAATGAGCAGTTCTTC

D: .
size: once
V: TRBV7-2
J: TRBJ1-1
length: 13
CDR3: CASSHPGEGEAFF
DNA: TGTGCCAGCAGTCACCCCGGGGAAGGTGAAGCTTTCTTT

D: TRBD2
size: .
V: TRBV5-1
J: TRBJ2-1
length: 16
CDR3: CASSSAGGRGTNEQFF
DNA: TGCGCCAGCAGCTCCGCGGGAGGCCGAGGGACCAATGAGCAGTTCTTC

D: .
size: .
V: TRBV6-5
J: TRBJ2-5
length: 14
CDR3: CASINERGGETQYF
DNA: TGTGCCAGCATAAACGAGAGGGGGGGAGAGACCCAGTACTTC

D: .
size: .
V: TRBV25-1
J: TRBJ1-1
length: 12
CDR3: CASSERNTEAFF
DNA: TGTGCCAGCAGTGAGAGGAACACTGAAGCTTTCTTT

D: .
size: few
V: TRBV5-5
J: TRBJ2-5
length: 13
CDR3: CASRRRSQETQYF
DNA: TGTGCCAGCAGACGGAGGTCCCAAGAGACCCAGTACTTC

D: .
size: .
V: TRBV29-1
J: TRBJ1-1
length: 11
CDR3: CSVVGGTEAFF
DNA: TGCAGCGTTGTTGGCGGCACTGAAGCTTTCTTT

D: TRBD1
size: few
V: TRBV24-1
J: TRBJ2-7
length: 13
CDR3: CATGGRGRKEQYF
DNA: TGTGCCACCGGAGGAAGGGGGCGGAAGGAGCAGTACTTC

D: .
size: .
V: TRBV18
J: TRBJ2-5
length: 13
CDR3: CASSRASQETQYF
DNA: TGTGCCAGCTCACGCGCTAGCCAAGAGACCCAGTACTTC

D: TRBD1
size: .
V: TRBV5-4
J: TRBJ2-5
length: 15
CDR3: CASSSRQGIQETQYF
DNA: TGTGCCAGCAGCAGCAGACAGGGGATCCAAGAGACCCAGTACTTC

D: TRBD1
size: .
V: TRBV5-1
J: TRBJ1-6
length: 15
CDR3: CASSSMTGGDSPLHF
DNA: TGCGCCAGCAGCTCGATGACAGGGGGGGATTCACCCCTCCACTTT

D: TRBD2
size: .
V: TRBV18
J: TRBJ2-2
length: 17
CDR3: CASSPGLAGTNTGELFF
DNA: TGTGCCAGCTCACCAGGACTAGCGGGAACAAACACCGGGGAGCTGTTTTTT

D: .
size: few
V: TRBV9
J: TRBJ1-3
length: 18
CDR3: CASSVANRALRSGNTIYF
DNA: TGTGCCAGCAGCGTAGCCAACAGGGCATTACGCTCTGGAAACACCATATATTTT